This entry lists 18 T cell receptor beta chains sequenced from one sample in a study of shared clonotypes between healthy human individuals. TCRdb's table, derived via immunoSEQ multiplex PCR, lists solely in-frame clones and lacks some. This sample carries fewer than 3 million clones, around 92% of them seen once, and the ten largest clones take about 0.36%. Specimen: naive CD4+ T cells from PBMCs. Subset defined: CD45RA+ positively selected. These TCRs come from a man aged 18-30 years in good health. Some clones in this sample may be carry-over from other donors' samples.

The rearrangement links TRBV5-4 to TRBJ2-2, with D unclear. V lost 4 bases and J lost 0, with 10 bases in between. The CDR3 loop spans 15 amino acids. From germline, CDR1 is SGHNT and CDR2 YYREEE (reference sequence). The CDR3 region has the DNA TGTGCCAGCAGCCCACACTCCGCGAACACCGGGGAGCTGTTTTTT. Translated: CASSPHSANTGELFF. Full variable domain (missing parts from reference TRBV5-4 and TRBJ2-2): ETGVTQSPTHLIKTRGQQVTLRCSSQSGHNTVSWYQQALGQGPQFIFQYYREEENGRGNFPPRFSGLQFPNYSSELNVNALELDDSALYLCASSPHSANTGELFFGEGSRLTVL.

In the case of this clone: Other DNA variants within this sample encode the same CDR3. The chain has TRBV18 and TRBJ1-1; D not resolved. Germline V lookup: CDR1 KGHSH, CDR2 LQKENI. Deletions cut 3 bases from V and 3 bases from J, with 8 bases between. The CDR3 sequence is 13 residues long. CDR3 DNA: TGTGCCAGCTCACCTGATAGTGACACTGAAGCTTTCTTT. Protein product: CASSPDSDTEAFF.

The gene calls are TRBV5-1 and TRBJ2-1; TRBD2 matches at 9 bases. The CDR3 extends over 15 amino acids. V shed 3 bases and J 6 bases; nucleotides not matched to a gene: 7. Germline CDR1 reads SGHRS; CDR2 reads YFSETQ. As DNA, the CDR3 is TGCGCCAGCAGCTACGGGACTAGCAGCGGCAATGAGCAGTTCTTC. Translation: CASSYGTSSGNEQFF.

This clone was detected only once. The chain recombines TRBV28 with TRBJ1-2; D remains unclear. The germline V and J ends were trimmed by 5 bases and 4 bases, with 14 bases remaining between them. Germline loops: CDR1 MDHEN, CDR2 SYDVKM. This CDR3 comprises 14 residues. CDR3: CASSPVRPSYGYTF. The DNA of the CDR3 is TGTGCCAGCAGTCCTGTCCGGCCGAGCTATGGCTACACCTTC.

The V and J genes are TRBV25-1 and TRBJ2-5, with 8 bases that match TRBD1. CDR1 and CDR2 from the germline V gene are MGHDK and SYGVNS. Trimming at V came to 6 bases and at J to 3 bases, leaving 9 bases not matched to a gene. This CDR3 comprises 15 residues. The CDR3 protein is CASSPIDRGKETQYF. The CDR3 region has the DNA TGTGCCAGCAGCCCTATAGACAGGGGCAAAGAGACCCAGTACTTC.

This sequence joins TRBV30 and TRBJ2-5; 12 nucleotides agree with TRBD2. The J call could be wrong; TRBJ2-7 is a better fit for the DNA end. CDR3 length: 15 amino acids. Germline loops: CDR1 GTSNPN, CDR2 SVGIG (reference sequence). The CDR3 sequence: CASTGGTSGSYEQYF. For the CDR3, the DNA is TGTGCCTCCACTGGGGGGACTAGCGGGTCCTACGAGCAGTACTTC.

The chain joins TRBV6-6 to TRBJ2-5; D unresolved. The CDR3 is 14 amino acids. From germline, CDR1 is MNHNY and CDR2 SVGAGI (reference sequence). V was pared by 6 bases and J by 0 bases, with 11 bases between. The CDR3 sequence is CASRENTDQETQYF. The DNA of the CDR3 is TGTGCCAGCAGGGAGAACACAGACCAAGAGACCCAGTACTTC.

This clone was seen a single time. The CDR3 DNA is TGTGCCAGCAGCTTAATAGTGACTGGGTCAGATACGCAGTATTTT. Translated, it gives CASSLIVTGSDTQYF. The chain carries TRBV11-2 and TRBJ2-3; the D is unclear. CDR1 and CDR2 (germline): SGHAT, FQNNGV. Trimming took 2 bases from V and 4 from J, leaving 13 bases between them. The CDR3 consists of 15 residues.

This clone showed up just once. The chain employs TRBV5-1 and TRBJ2-1; perhaps TRBD2 as D (5 bases). Germline CDR1 SGHRS, CDR2 YFSETQ. Trimming pared 5 bases from V and 10 bases from J, leaving 25 bases between. This CDR3 has 16 residues. CDR3 coding DNA: TGCGCCAGCAGTCCTGATAACCCCGGGAAATTTGGGGAGCAGTTCTTC. Its translation is CASSPDNPGKFGEQFF.

The chain couples TRBV7-3 to TRBJ2-2; 7 bases line up with TRBD2. The germline CDR1 and CDR2 sequences are SGHTA and FQGTGA. V shed 1 base, J shed 2 bases, and the junction held 4 bases outside the gene matches. The CDR3 sequence is 16 residues long. The CDR3 here is CASSLMAGVNTGELFF. The CDR3 region has the DNA TGTGCCAGCAGCTTAATGGCGGGAGTAAACACCGGGGAGCTGTTTTTT.

V usage is TRBV19 and J usage is TRBJ1-2; no reliable D call. The CDR3 is 16 amino acids. Looked up from germline, CDR1 is LNHDA and CDR2 is SQIVND (reference sequence). The V gene lost 4 bases and the J gene lost 7 bases, with 22 bases spanning the gap. In DNA form, the CDR3 reads TGTGCCAGTAGTAGAACTGTCTGGAATAGGGATGTTGGCTACACCTTC. It translates to CASSRTVWNRDVGYTF.

The DNA for the CDR3 is TGTGCCAGCAGCGAGGGGGGAGGTCTAGCGGGGACCTACGAGCAGTACTTC. Amino acids: CASSEGGGLAGTYEQYF. V is TRBV9 and J is TRBJ2-7, with 9 nucleotides matching TRBD2. From germline, CDR1 is SGDLS and CDR2 YYNGEE. The length of the CDR3 is 17 residues. V lost 3 bases to trimming and J lost 2 bases; unmatched junction nucleotides: 12.

This clone was recorded only once. The V call is TRBV7-9, the J call TRBJ2-1, with D perhaps TRBD1 or TRBD2 (5 bases each). The ends were cut back, 5 bases at V and 9 bases at J, with 11 bases in the middle. This CDR3 is built from 12 residues. CDR1 is SEHNR and CDR2 is FQNEAQ in the germline V gene (reference sequence). CDR3: CASSKSGTEQFF. In nucleotides, the CDR3 is TGTGCCAGCAGCAAATCCGGGACTGAGCAGTTCTTC.

The chain is built from TRBV28 and TRBJ1-1; weak D call: TRBD1 (6 bases). The CDR3 is 15 residues long. V lost 8 bases and J lost 0, with 16 bases in between. Germline CDR1 is MDHEN and CDR2 is SYDVKM. The CDR3 region has the DNA TGTGCCAGCGTCGGGGCGGGACACTTGAACACTGAAGCTTTCTTT. It codes for CASVGAGHLNTEAFF.

The CDR3 DNA reads TGCGCCAGCAGCCAAGGGGGACAGCTTAACTATGGCTACACCTTC. Protein product: CASSQGGQLNYGYTF. V usage is TRBV4-3 and J usage is TRBJ1-2, with 7 bases lining up with TRBD1. Germline CDR1 and CDR2: LGHNA and YSLEER. With 1 base clipped from V and 1 base from J, the junction kept 3 bases outside the gene matches. The CDR3 is made up of 15 amino acids.

The chain carries TRBV7-3 and TRBJ2-3, with 11 bases lining up with TRBD2. The CDR3 extends over 16 amino acids. The germline V gene has CDR1 SGHTA and CDR2 FQGTGA. V was pared by 3 bases and J by 9 bases, with 11 bases of the junction left unmatched. The CDR3, as DNA: TGTGCCAGCAGCTTGTTAGCGGGAGGGCCGCGCTGGACGCAGTATTTT. It encodes CASSLLAGGPRWTQYF.

This chain joins TRBV5-8 and TRBJ2-7; 7 bases line up with TRBD2. This CDR3 has 17 amino acids. The V gene end was trimmed by 1 base and the J gene end by 9 bases; junction bases not matched to a gene: 19. In germline, CDR1 is SGHTS, CDR2 YDEGEE. The CDR3 region has the DNA TGTGCCAGCAGCTTGCCCCCCGGGGGGAGGGGTGACCTTCCGCAGTACTTC. This codes for CASSLPPGGRGDLPQYF.

The rearrangement links TRBV18 to TRBJ1-3; D is possibly TRBD1 (5 bases). This CDR3 contains 13 residues. The V end was cut by 4 bases, the J end by 6 bases, with 10 bases between. Germline assignment: CDR1 KGHSH and CDR2 LQKENI. CDR3 DNA sequence: TGTGCCAGCTCACTTGGGACGGAAAACACCATATATTTT. As protein: CASSLGTENTIYF.